The present entry profiles one TCR beta chain with its context. Only a few counts were recorded for this clone. No cognate antigen has been identified for it. Nothing much larger sits one base from this clone, and base qualities are not available. Relative to germline, V is 3 bases shorter and J is 6 bases shorter, with 6 bases between their ends. For CDR1 and CDR2, the germline V gene lists SGHTA and FQGNSA. CDR3 length: 12 amino acids, cysteine to phenylalanine. Only the CDR3 DNA is retained, 36 bases long and in frame from the first base. From each donor, a single peripheral blood sample of 100 to 150 mL on average was drawn into heparinised tubes. A BD FACSAria II and a panel including CD45RO, CCR7, CD25, CD127, CD95 and CD27 were used to sort naive, central memory, regulatory and stem cell-like memory CD4+ T cells. A purity above 95% was achieved for all sorted populations. PBMCs were isolated immediately by Lymphoprep density gradient centrifugation and stained directly without culture. So that batch effects would be minimized, each experiment stained and sorted samples in pairs, pairing one healthy donor with one patient.

This sample was included in a study of beta chain features in type 1 diabetes (dated by TCRdb to between 2017 and 2018). For context, the study as a whole: No differences in mean age, gender distribution, total cell number or subset yield were found between patients and healthy donors. A total of some 100,000,000 sorted cells were examined across all samples, and a strong correlation was observed between cell number per subset and RNA yield. In the study, recently diagnosed type 1 diabetes patients and matched healthy donors were compared on the TCRB repertoires of their sorted circulating CD4+ T cell subsets. Whereas all 30 or so donors provided naive and central memory subsets, regulatory and stem cell-like memory subsets were isolated from just 8 patients and roughly 8 healthy donors.

Here is what the overall study found, with its caveats: Because cDNA was sequenced instead of genomic DNA, highly expressing activated cells could be over-represented, though the groups showed no difference in activation or CD3 levels. Shorter templates might have been favored by PCR, but patient and control samples were amplified and corrected together, so both groups would have been affected equally by any skew. Naive, central memory and regulatory TCRB repertoires appeared to be more alike among patients than among healthy donors. HLA sub-analyses involved small numbers of individuals, so any influence of HLA type on TCRB rearrangement remained unresolved. Fewer insertions and more nucleotide deletions at VDJ recombination sites were observed in patients with type 1 diabetes, implying thymic rearrangement abnormalities. A moderate but significant shortening of TCRB CDR3 length was observed in type 1 diabetes patients in all four CD4+ subsets.

The entire isolated RNA was reverse transcribed using the High Capacity cDNA Reverse Transcription Kit, and thus expressed TCRB transcripts were sequenced. Stem cell-like memory T cell samples underwent survey-depth immunoSEQ sequencing, averaging approximately 1 million total reads per sample. Sorted cells were lysed in RLT buffer, and RNA was extracted using DNase-treated RNeasy Micro or Mini kits according to cell number. To prevent cross-contamination, each cell subset was processed individually, whereas patient and healthy donor samples were processed jointly. The immunoSEQ multiplex PCR was used to amplify TCRB sequences from cDNA, yielding 87-bp fragments that span the CDR3 region. Sequencing of the amplicons was done on the Illumina HiSeq platform. The published analysis was carried out like this. Synthetic template baselines were used to correct PCR bias computationally, reads within Hamming distance 2 were collapsed, and singletons that could not be merged were discarded. Reads were aligned against IMGT to assign V, D and J genes, CDR3 length and insertions or deletions at six rearrangement sites. Clonotype counts were normalized to sorted cell number within each subset before computing true diversity and Gini coefficients with the tcR R package. The overlap coefficient, calculated on TCRB nucleotide sequences, was used to quantify repertoire sharing. In TCRdb, the immuneACCESS table is reduced to in-frame sequences with V and J assigned. These tables do not hold every clone; where another copy was compared, an unresolved V gene accounts for under half, and the others remain unexplained. From that table come the V and J calls and clone size; the DNA was used to work out D and trimming. A total of fewer than 20,000 clones appear in this sample, approximately 40% of them only once. About 0.57% of the sample is held by the ten biggest clonotypes.

The V and J genes are TRBV7-2 and TRBJ1-5, with the D gene not clear enough to name. The sequencing input was stem cell memory CD4+ T cells from blood. The cell subset or site tag for this specimen amounts to: stem cell-like memory CD4+ T cells. This clonotype originated in a woman aged 40 to 50 in good health. The CDR3 protein sequence reads: CASSFFGQPQHF. The base sequence is TGTGCCAGCAGCTTTTTCGGTCAGCCCCAGCATTTT.